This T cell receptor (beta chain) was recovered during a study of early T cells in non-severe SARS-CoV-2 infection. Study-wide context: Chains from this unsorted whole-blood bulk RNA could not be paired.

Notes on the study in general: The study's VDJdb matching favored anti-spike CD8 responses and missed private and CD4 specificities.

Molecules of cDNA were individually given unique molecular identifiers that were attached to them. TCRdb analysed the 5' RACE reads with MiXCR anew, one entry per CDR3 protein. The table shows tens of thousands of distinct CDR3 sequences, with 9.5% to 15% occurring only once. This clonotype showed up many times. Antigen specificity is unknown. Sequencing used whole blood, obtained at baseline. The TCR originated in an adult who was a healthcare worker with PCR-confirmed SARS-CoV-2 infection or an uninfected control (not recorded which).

The CDR3: CASSQGSSSGANVLTF. In DNA form, the CDR3 reads TGTGCCAGCAGCCAAGGTTCGAGCTCTGGGGCCAACGTCCTGACTTTC. The V call is TRBV14, the J call TRBJ2-6; D gene unclear. The CDR3 sequence is 16 residues long. The germline V gene has CDR1 SGHDN and CDR2 FVKESK. Trimming removed 1 base from V and 0 bases from J, with 7 bases in between.